This TCR beta chain emerged from a study of human thymus T cells (dated by TCRdb to about 2020). Background on the whole study: The study characterized TCR alpha and beta repertoires from under 10 infant thymus samples and a few related peripheral blood samples. Donor ages ranging from about 6 to 244 days were recorded, and several male and a couple of female infants were included in the cohort.

Concerning this clone itself: Its target antigen remains unknown. No much larger clonotype is one base removed from it; base qualities were not supplied.

The immunoSEQ multiplex PCR assay was used to amplify the TCRB and TCRAD loci from a standardized quantity of quality-controlled genomic DNA. Amplicons spanned the V(D)J region at a length sufficient to cover the CDR3 and identify V and J genes. The commercial immunoSEQ service was used to sequence amplicons on an Illumina platform. The authors' pipeline ran thus. Primer bias and sequencing errors were corrected using previously described methods, and TCRAD and TCRB definitions followed the IMGT database. immunoSEQ Analyzer 3.0 and VDJTools were used for repertoire analysis, which covered basic statistics, V/J segment usage, diversity estimates, rarefaction and pairwise overlap. Diversity was estimated with Chao1, ChaoE, Efron-Thisted, Shannon and inverse Simpson indices, and also on datasets down-sampled to the smallest sample. Repertoire overlap used strict matching of CDR3 nucleotide sequence, V gene and J gene, with Jaccard-based multidimensional scaling clustering. This is the immuneACCESS table as TCRdb keeps it, with only in-frame sequences that have V and J called. A part of the clones is gone; compared with another copy, unresolved V genes explain less than half, and the rest is unexplained. D and trimming come from the DNA, and the V and J calls and clone size come from that table. The sample table lists tens of thousands of clones, 94% of them with a count of one. The ten largest account for about 0.12% of the sample.

Paper-wide results and their limitations: On average, roughly 740,000 unique TCRB clonotypes were obtained from thymus samples, compared with 80,000 to 85,000 from blood samples. Biased V and J gene segment usage appeared to be present in both thymic and peripheral blood repertoires.

V ends up 2 bases short and J 2 bases short, with an unmatched junction base count of 6. From its cysteine to its phenylalanine, the CDR3 spans 16 amino acids. This entry keeps only the CDR3 DNA: 48 bases, framed from base 1. From a lookup of the germline V gene, CDR1 and CDR2 are SGHRS and YFSETQ. Donors were immunologically healthy infants undergoing open corrective cardiac surgery for congenital heart defects in Finland. During surgery, a small about 0.5-1 mL aliquot of peripheral blood was collected from four of the eight donors. Instead of starting from a fixed cell number, genomic DNA extraction from blood samples used all available leukocytes. ACK lysis buffer was used to remove erythrocytes from blood, and the leukocytes were stored at -70 degrees C as pellets. A QIAsymphony instrument was used to extract genomic DNA from the frozen cell pellets.

The chain links TRBV5-1 with TRBJ1-5; TRBD1 lines up with 8 middle nucleotides. The clonotype comes from a boy under two years old with a congenital heart defect but otherwise immunologically healthy. Sequences were obtained from blood. The DNA sequence follows: TGCGCCAGCAGCTTAGCAGGGGGCAGTGGCAATCAGCCCCAGCATTTT. It encodes CASSLAGGSGNQPQHF.